One sample yielded the 24 T cell receptor beta chains listed below, sequenced in a study of blood T cells in healthy people across ages. The second PCR ran roughly 7 to 12 cycles with a sample-barcoded 5' primer and J-beta primers. Each CDR3 protein gets one entry after TCRdb re-called the 5' RACE reads with MiXCR. The table records approximately 900,000 distinct CDR3 sequences, around 46% of them present only once. Sequenced material: blood. The receptors here all came from a man aged 25-45 years in good health.

A remark on this clonotype: A read error is possible here, since a much larger clone lies one base away. The chain has TRBV29-1 and TRBJ2-7; 13 bases line up with TRBD2. After removal of 6 bases from V and 1 base from J, the junction contained 3 bases not matched to a gene. The CDR3 contains 14 residues. Germline CDR1 and CDR2: SQVTM and ANQGSEA. The CDR3 spells CSVMTSGGSYEQYF. The DNA for the CDR3 is TGCAGCGTCATGACTAGCGGGGGGTCCTACGAGCAGTACTTC.

The V call is TRBV4-1, the J call TRBJ1-5, with 8 nucleotides matching TRBD1. The CDR3 sequence is 16 residues long. V was pared by 4 bases and J by 6 bases, with 11 bases of the junction left unmatched. The germline V gene has CDR1 MGHRA and CDR2 YSYEKL. CDR3 DNA sequence: TGCGCCAGCAGCCGCCCGGGACAGGAGGTGGGTCAGCCCCAGCATTTT. Translated, it gives CASSRPGQEVGQPQHF.

V and J are TRBV25-1 and TRBJ2-1, with D possibly being TRBD2 (6 bases). This CDR3 comprises 17 residues. The germline V and J ends were trimmed by 5 bases and 4 bases, with 21 bases remaining between them. Germline lookup yields CDR1 MGHDK and CDR2 SYGVNS. CDR3 amino acids: CASSILRMGTGYNEQFF. The CDR3 nucleotides read TGTGCCAGCAGTATCCTGAGAATGGGGACTGGATACAATGAGCAGTTCTTC. The variable domain in full, completed from reference TRBV25-1 and TRBJ2-1, reads EADIYQTPRYLVIGTGKKITLECSQTMGHDKMYWYQQDPGMELHLIHYSYGVNSTEKGDLSSESTVSRIRTEHFPLTLESARPSHTSQYLCASSILRMGTGYNEQFFGPGTRLTVL.

The chain recombines TRBV21-1 with TRBJ1-5; the table assigns TRBD1, which was not confirmed against the DNA. TRBV21-1 counts as a pseudogene. The CDR3 covers 17 residues. CDR3 residues: CASKVLPRGYSNQPQHF. CDR3 bases: TGTGCCAGTAAGGTCCTTCCAAGGGGTTATAGCAATCAGCCCCAGCATTTT.

This clonotype was seen only a few times. The rearrangement links TRBV12-5 to TRBJ2-3, with TRBD2 as a possible D gene (6 bases). Trimming took off 1 base at V and 0 bases at J, with 11 bases between the two ends. CDR1 and CDR2 from the germline V gene are LGHNT and FRNRAP. This CDR3 is built from 16 residues. The CDR3 loop reads CASGLGPSVSTDTQYF. CDR3 DNA: TGTGCTAGTGGTTTGGGGCCTAGCGTTAGCACAGATACGCAGTATTTT. The full variable domain, in which reference TRBV12-5 and TRBJ2-3 provide the parts outside the CDR3, is DARVTQTPRHKVTEMGQEVTMRCQPILGHNTVFWYRQTMMQGLELLAYFRNRAPLDDSGMPKDRFSAEMPDATLATLKIQPSEPRDSAVYFCASGLGPSVSTDTQYFGPGTRLTVL.

In this sample, this clonotype turned up many times. The rearrangement joins TRBV7-8 to TRBJ2-7, with 7 nucleotides matching TRBD1. V lost 6 bases and J lost 4; bases outside the gene matches: 9. The germline V gene has CDR1 SGHVS and CDR2 FQNEAQ. The CDR3 extends over 14 amino acids. CDR3 residues: CASSSDRVPYEQYF. The CDR3 coding sequence is TGTGCCAGCAGTTCTGACAGGGTCCCGTACGAGCAGTACTTC.

The chain combines TRBV20-1 with TRBJ2-3; D remains ambiguous. CDR3 size: 15 residues. V gave up 0 bases and J gave up 2 bases, with 12 bases separating them. Germline V lookup: CDR1 DFQATT, CDR2 SNEGSKA (reference sequence). CDR3 sequence: CSARDPRRPTDTQYF. CDR3 in DNA: TGCAGTGCTAGAGATCCCCGAAGACCCACAGATACGCAGTATTTT.

The rearrangement links TRBV9 to TRBJ2-3; weak D call: TRBD2 (6 bases). This CDR3 has 12 residues. Germline-derived CDR1 and CDR2 are SGDLS and YYNGEE. Trimming removed 3 bases at V and 7 bases at J, with 9 bases between. The CDR3: CASSAGEHTQYF. CDR3 DNA sequence: TGTGCCAGCAGCGCGGGGGAGCATACGCAGTATTTT.

This chain connects TRBV13 to TRBJ2-7; D remains unclear. This CDR3 comprises 14 residues. Germline V lookup: CDR1 PRHDT, CDR2 FYEKMQ (reference sequence). V dropped 4 bases and J dropped 2 bases, with 12 bases sitting between them. The chain's CDR3 is CASSSPIIPYEQYF. CDR3 DNA sequence: TGTGCCAGCAGCTCCCCCATAATACCCTACGAGCAGTACTTC.

This clonotype has just a few counts. This chain connects TRBV5-1 to TRBJ2-4; D not resolved. Trimming removed 0 bases from V and 0 bases from J, with 13 bases in between. The germline V gene encodes CDR1 SGHRS and CDR2 YFSETQ. The CDR3 is 17 amino acids. The CDR3 DNA sequence: TGCGCCAGCAGCTTGGCCAGGAAGGGTGTAGCCAAAAACATTCAGTACTTC. Protein sequence: CASSLARKGVAKNIQYF. Combining the CDR3 with reference TRBV5-1 and TRBJ2-4 gives the whole variable domain KAGVTQTPRYLIKTRGQQVTLSCSPISGHRSVSWYQQTPGQGLQFLFEYFSETQRNKGNFPGRFSGRQFSNSRSEMNVSTLELGDSALYLCASSLARKGVAKNIQYFGAGTRLSVL.

The table lists this clonotype with a few counts. The chain recombines TRBV5-1 with TRBJ2-7; 9 bases align to TRBD1. Trimming removed 4 bases from V and 2 bases from J; junction bases left unmatched: 7. This CDR3 comprises 15 residues. Germline V gene lookup returns CDR1 SGHRS and CDR2 YFSETQ. The CDR3: CASSPGDRAAYEQYF. The CDR3 DNA reads as TGCGCCAGCAGCCCCGGGGACAGGGCAGCCTACGAGCAGTACTTC. The full variable domain, in which reference TRBV5-1 and TRBJ2-7 provide the parts outside the CDR3, is KAGVTQTPRYLIKTRGQQVTLSCSPISGHRSVSWYQQTPGQGLQFLFEYFSETQRNKGNFPGRFSGRQFSNSRSEMNVSTLELGDSALYLCASSPGDRAAYEQYFGPGTRLTVT.

The chain has TRBV11-2 and TRBJ2-2, with 7 bases aligning to TRBD2. Germline lookup yields CDR1 SGHAT and CDR2 FQNNGV. There are 15 residues in the CDR3. V gave up 6 bases and J gave up 5 bases; unmatched junction bases: 9. CDR3 in amino acids: CASRGGSPGTGELFF. CDR3 coding DNA: TGTGCCAGCAGGGGAGGGAGCCCGGGAACCGGGGAGCTGTTTTTT.

This clonotype was counted at least ten times. The chain has TRBV14 and TRBJ2-5, with D maybe TRBD1 (5 bases). Germline assignment: CDR1 SGHDN and CDR2 FVKESK. The V end lost 6 bases, the J end lost 2 bases, and 19 bases lay between the germline ends. This CDR3 comprises 16 residues. The CDR3 bases are TGTGCCAGCAGACTATCAGGGAAAGGTGGGCAAGAGACCCAGTACTTC. Protein: CASRLSGKGGQETQYF.

This clonotype was observed once. The chain recombines TRBV7-9 with TRBJ2-3, with D perhaps given as TRBD1 or TRBD2 (6 bases each). Trimming left V 2 bases short and J 5 bases short, with 17 bases between. The germline V gene encodes CDR1 SEHNR and CDR2 FQNEAQ (reference sequence). This CDR3 comprises 16 residues. The chain's CDR3 is CASSLPVLGGVDTQYF. CDR3 DNA: TGTGCCAGCAGCTTACCTGTCCTGGGGGGCGTAGATACGCAGTATTTT.

This clonotype was found once. The V gene is TRBV3-1, the J gene TRBJ2-1; D is possibly TRBD1 or TRBD2 (6 bases each). The CDR3 runs 15 residues. Trimming shortened V by 2 bases and J by 13 bases, and 21 bases separated the two germline ends. The germline gives CDR1 LGHDT, CDR2 YNNKEL (reference sequence). CDR3 residues: CASSQSSGGVETQFF. The CDR3 DNA reads TGTGCCAGCAGCCAAAGTTCCGGGGGCGTGGAGACCCAGTTCTTC.

The chain joins TRBV7-2 to TRBJ1-3, with D possibly matching TRBD1 (6 bases). CDR1 is SGHTA, CDR2 FQGNSA, per germline. CDR3 length equals 16 residues. Trimming removed 1 base from V and 9 bases from J, with 19 bases in between. The CDR3 DNA reads as TGTGCCAGCAGCTTAGTGGTTCGGGACAACCGGGGCACCATATATTTT. This sequence encodes CASSLVVRDNRGTIYF.

This clonotype was observed a few times. V usage is TRBV29-1 and J usage is TRBJ1-2; 7 nucleotides align to TRBD1. Trimming took 2 bases from V and 4 from J; bases not matched to a gene: 10. Germline V CDR1 and CDR2: SQVTM, ANQGSEA. The CDR3 has 15 amino acids. CDR3 region: CSVEMAGGKFYGYTF. The CDR3, as DNA: TGCAGCGTTGAAATGGCAGGGGGTAAATTCTATGGCTACACCTTC.

The V call is TRBV5-1, the J call TRBJ2-5, with 11 positions matching TRBD1. The V gene's germline CDR1 is SGHRS and CDR2 YFSETQ. The J segment lost 5 bases and the V segment lost 2 bases, leaving 5 bases of the junction unmatched. The CDR3 is 15 amino acids. The CDR3 here is CASSFRTGGQETQYF. CDR3 in DNA: TGCGCCAGCAGCTTTAGGACAGGGGGCCAGGAGACCCAGTACTTC.

This chain uses TRBV12-3 or TRBV12-4 with TRBJ1-1; tentative D call: TRBD1 (6 bases). Trimming took 6 bases from V and 0 from J, leaving 14 bases between them. The CDR3 runs to 15 residues. CDR3 nucleotides: TGTGCCAGCAGCCGCCGGGGGCCCATGAACACTGAAGCTTTCTTT. The encoded protein is CASSRRGPMNTEAFF.

The V and J genes are TRBV20-1 and TRBJ2-1; D remains ambiguous. This CDR3 region has 11 residues. Germline CDR1 is DFQATT and CDR2 is SNEGSKA (reference sequence). V was pared by 0 bases and J by 8 bases, with 5 bases between. The CDR3 DNA reads TGCAGTGCTAGAGATCGGCATGAGCAGTTCTTC. It codes for CSARDRHEQFF.

This chain uses TRBV5-6 with TRBJ2-1, with a tentative D call TRBD2 (6 bases). The V gene's germline CDR1 is SGHDT and CDR2 YYEEEE. This CDR3 has 14 amino acids. The V gene lost 3 bases and the J gene lost 6 bases, with 13 bases spanning the gap. The CDR3 region is CASSSPGAGNEQFF. Here the CDR3 DNA reads TGTGCCAGCAGCTCGCCAGGAGCGGGCAATGAGCAGTTCTTC.

The rearrangement uses TRBV20-1 and TRBJ2-5; 9 bases align to TRBD2. This CDR3 has 14 residues. V trimming: 5 bases; J trimming: 11 bases; junction bases outside the gene matches: 15. CDR1 and CDR2 from the germline V gene are DFQATT and SNEGSKA (reference sequence). In DNA, the CDR3 is TGCAGTGCTTTAACGACTAGCGGAATGGAGGAGCAGTACTTC. It encodes CSALTTSGMEEQYF.

The sample holds a few counts of this clonotype. The genes are TRBV7-2 and TRBJ2-5; D remains unclear. Per the germline V gene, CDR1 is SGHTA and CDR2 is FQGNSA. V was shortened by 1 base and J by 0 bases, with 9 bases between the two germline ends. The CDR3 length is 15 residues. CDR3 coding DNA: TGTGCCAGCAGCTTAGTCGGGTTGTACCAAGAGACCCAGTACTTC. Protein product: CASSLVGLYQETQYF.

The V call is TRBV20-1, the J call TRBJ2-4; D is unclear. The J call could be wrong; TRBJ2-7 is a better fit for the DNA end. The CDR3 covers 12 residues. Germline V gene sequence: CDR1 DFQATT, CDR2 SNEGSKA (reference sequence). The DNA of the CDR3 is TGCAGTGCTAGGGCGGACGGCCACGAGCAGTACTTC. This encodes CSARADGHEQYF.